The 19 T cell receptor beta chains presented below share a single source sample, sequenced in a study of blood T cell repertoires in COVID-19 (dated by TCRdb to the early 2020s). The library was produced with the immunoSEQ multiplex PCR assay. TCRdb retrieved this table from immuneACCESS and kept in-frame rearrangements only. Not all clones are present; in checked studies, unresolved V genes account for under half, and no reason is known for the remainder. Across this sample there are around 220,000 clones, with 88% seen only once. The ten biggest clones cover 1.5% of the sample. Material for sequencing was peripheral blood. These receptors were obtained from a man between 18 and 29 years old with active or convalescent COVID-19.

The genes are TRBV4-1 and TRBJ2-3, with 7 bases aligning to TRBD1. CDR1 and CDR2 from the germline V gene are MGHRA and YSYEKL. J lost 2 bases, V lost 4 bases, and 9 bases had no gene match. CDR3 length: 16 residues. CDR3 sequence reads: CASSRGPGQNTDTQYF. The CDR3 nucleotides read TGCGCCAGCAGCCGAGGTCCGGGACAGAACACAGATACGCAGTATTTT.

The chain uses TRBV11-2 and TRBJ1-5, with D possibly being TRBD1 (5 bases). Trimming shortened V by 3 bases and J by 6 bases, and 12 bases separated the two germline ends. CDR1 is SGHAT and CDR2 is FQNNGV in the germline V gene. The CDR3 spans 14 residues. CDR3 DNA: TGTGCCAGCAGCTTCTCGGGGGGGGGTCAGCCCCAGCATTTT. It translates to CASSFSGGGQPQHF.

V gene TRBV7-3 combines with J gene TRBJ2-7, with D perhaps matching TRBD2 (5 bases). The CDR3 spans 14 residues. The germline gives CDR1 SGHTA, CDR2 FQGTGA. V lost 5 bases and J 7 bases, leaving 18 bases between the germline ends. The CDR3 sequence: CASSPGVGSGEQYF. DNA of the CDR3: TGTGCCAGCAGCCCCGGGGTAGGGTCCGGAGAGCAGTACTTC.

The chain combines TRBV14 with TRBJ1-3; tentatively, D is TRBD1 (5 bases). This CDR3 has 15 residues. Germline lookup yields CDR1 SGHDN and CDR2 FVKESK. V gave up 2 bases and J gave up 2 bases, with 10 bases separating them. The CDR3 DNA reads TGTGCCAGCAGCCAACCCGGACATACTGGAAACACCATATATTTT. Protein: CASSQPGHTGNTIYF.

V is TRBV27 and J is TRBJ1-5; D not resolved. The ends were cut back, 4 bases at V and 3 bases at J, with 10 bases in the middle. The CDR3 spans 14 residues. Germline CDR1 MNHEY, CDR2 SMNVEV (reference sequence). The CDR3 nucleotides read TGTGCCAGCAGTTCGGCAGGAAACAATCAGCCCCAGCATTTT. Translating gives CASSSAGNNQPQHF.

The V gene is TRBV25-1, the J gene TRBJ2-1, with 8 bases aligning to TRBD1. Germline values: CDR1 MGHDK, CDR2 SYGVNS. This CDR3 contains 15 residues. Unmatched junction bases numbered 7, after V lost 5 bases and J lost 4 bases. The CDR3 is CASSRGTGLYNEQFF. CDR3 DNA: TGTGCCAGCAGTCGAGGGACAGGTTTATACAATGAGCAGTTCTTC.

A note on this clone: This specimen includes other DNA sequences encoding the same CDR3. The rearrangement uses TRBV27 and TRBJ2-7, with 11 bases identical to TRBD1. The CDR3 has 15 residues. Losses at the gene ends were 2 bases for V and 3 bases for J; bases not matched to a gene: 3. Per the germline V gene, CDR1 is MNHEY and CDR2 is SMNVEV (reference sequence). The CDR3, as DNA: TGTGCCAGCAGTTTAAAGGGGACAGGGGGCTACGAGCAGTACTTC. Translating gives CASSLKGTGGYEQYF.

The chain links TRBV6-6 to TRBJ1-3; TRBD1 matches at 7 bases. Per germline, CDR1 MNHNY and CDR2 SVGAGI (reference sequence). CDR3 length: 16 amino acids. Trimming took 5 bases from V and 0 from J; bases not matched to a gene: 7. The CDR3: CASSRTGRDSGNTIYF. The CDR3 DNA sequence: TGTGCCAGCAGTCGGACAGGCCGAGACTCTGGAAACACCATATATTTT.

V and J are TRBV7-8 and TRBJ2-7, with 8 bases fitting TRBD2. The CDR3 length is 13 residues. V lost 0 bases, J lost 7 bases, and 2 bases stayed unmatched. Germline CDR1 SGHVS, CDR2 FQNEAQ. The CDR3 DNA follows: TGTGCCAGCAGCTTAGCGAGCGGGGGAGAGCAGTACTTC. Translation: CASSLASGGEQYF. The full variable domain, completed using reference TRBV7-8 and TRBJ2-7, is GAGVSQSPRYKVAKRGQDVALRCDPISGHVSLFWYQQALGQGPEFLTYFQNEAQLDKSGLPSDRFFAERPEGSVSTLKIQRTQQEDSAVYLCASSLASGGEQYFGPGTRLTVT.

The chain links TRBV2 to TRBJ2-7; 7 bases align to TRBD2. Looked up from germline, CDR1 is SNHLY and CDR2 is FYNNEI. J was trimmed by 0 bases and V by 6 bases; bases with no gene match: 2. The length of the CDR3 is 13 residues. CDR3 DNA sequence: TGTGCCAGCAGGGGGGGGGTCTCCTACGAGCAGTACTTC. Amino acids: CASRGGVSYEQYF.

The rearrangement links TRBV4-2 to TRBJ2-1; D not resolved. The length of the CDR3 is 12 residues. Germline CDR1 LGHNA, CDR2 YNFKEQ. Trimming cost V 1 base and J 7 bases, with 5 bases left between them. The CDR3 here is CASSQVGNEQFF. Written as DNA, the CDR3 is TGTGCCAGCAGCCAAGTCGGTAATGAGCAGTTCTTC.

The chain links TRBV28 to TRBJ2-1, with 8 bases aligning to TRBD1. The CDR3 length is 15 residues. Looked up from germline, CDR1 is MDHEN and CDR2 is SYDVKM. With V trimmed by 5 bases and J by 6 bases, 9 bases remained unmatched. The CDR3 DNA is TGTGCCAGCAGTCCAGGACAGGGCGCAGGCAATGAGCAGTTCTTC. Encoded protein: CASSPGQGAGNEQFF.

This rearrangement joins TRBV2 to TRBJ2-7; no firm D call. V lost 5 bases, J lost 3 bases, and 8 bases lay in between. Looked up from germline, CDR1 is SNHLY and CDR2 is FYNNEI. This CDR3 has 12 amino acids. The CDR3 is CASSPGSYEQYF. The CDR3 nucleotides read TGTGCCAGCAGTCCAGGCAGCTACGAGCAGTACTTC.

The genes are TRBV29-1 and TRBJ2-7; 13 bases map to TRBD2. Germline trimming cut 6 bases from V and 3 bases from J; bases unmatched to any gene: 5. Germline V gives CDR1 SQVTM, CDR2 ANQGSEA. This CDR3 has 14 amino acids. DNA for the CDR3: TGCAGCGTGGGGGGACTAGCGGGACACTACGAGCAGTACTTC. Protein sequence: CSVGGLAGHYEQYF.

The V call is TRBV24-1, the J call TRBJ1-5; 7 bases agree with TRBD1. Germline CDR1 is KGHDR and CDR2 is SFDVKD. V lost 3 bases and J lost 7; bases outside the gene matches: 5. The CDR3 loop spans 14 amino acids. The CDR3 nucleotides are TGTGCCACCAGTGATCTCCAGACAGGGCAGCCCCAGCATTTT. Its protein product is CATSDLQTGQPQHF.

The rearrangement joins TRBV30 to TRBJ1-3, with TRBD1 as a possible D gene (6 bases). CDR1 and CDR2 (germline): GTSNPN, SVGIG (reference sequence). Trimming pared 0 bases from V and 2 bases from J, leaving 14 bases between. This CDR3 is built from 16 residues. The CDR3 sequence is CAWSVLGGITGNTIYF. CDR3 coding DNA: TGTGCCTGGAGTGTACTTGGGGGCATTACTGGAAACACCATATATTTT. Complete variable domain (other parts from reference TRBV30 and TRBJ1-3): SQTIHQWPATLVQPVGSPLSLECTVEGTSNPNLYWYRQAAGRGLQLLFYSVGIGQISSEVPQNLSASRPQDRQFILSSKKLLLSDSGFYLCAWSVLGGITGNTIYFGEGSWLTVV.

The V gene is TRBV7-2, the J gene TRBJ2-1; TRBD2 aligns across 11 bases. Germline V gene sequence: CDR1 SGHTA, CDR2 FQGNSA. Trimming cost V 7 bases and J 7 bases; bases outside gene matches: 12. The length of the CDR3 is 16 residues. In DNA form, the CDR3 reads TGTGCCAGCACACCTGATAGCGGGAGGGTGGGAAATGAGCAGTTCTTC. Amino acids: CASTPDSGRVGNEQFF.

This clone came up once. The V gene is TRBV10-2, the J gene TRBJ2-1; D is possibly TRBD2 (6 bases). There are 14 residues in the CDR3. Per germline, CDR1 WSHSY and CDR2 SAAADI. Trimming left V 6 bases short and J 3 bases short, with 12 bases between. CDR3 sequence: CASRRGGDYNEQFF. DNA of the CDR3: TGCGCCAGCAGGAGAGGCGGGGACTACAATGAGCAGTTCTTC.

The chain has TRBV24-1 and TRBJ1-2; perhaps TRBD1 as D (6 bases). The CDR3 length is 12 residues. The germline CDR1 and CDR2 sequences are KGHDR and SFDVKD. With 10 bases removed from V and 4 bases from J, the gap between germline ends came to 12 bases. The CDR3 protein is CATRDILYGYTF. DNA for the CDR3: TGTGCCACGAGGGACATCCTCTATGGCTACACCTTC.